This is a list of T cell receptor beta chains from one sample in a study of spatial heterogeneity in lung cancer. TCRdb reanalysed the 5' RACE reads using MiXCR and keeps one entry per CDR3 protein. The sample has about 44,000 distinct CDR3 sequences; around 15% are singletons. The sample consisted of PBMCs, taken at surgery. These receptor sequences come from a male donor with early-stage non-small cell lung cancer. Each CDR3 is given with its conserved first and last residue. A D gene is named only where the DNA matches it firmly. Clone size is given for some rows only: seen once, a few or many times, or a class if the clone is expanded.

size	D	V	J	DNA	CDR3
.	.	TRBV7-6	TRBJ2-2	TGTGCCAGCAGCGCCCCCCTTGACGGGAGTCGCACCGGGGAGCTGTTTTTT	CASSAPLDGSRTGELFF
.	.	TRBV7-2	TRBJ2-3	TGTGCCAGCAGCTTAGGGGGGGCTAGCTCCGGTACGCAGTATTTT	CASSLGGASSGTQYF
.	.	TRBV7-2	TRBJ2-2	TGTGCCAGCAGCTTAAACAGGCCGAACACCGGGGAGCTGTTTTTT	CASSLNRPNTGELFF
few	.	TRBV5-1	TRBJ2-1	TGCGCCAGCAGCTTGACTAGCCTCGAGCAGTTCTTC	CASSLTSLEQFF
few	.	TRBV7-2	TRBJ1-2	TGTGCCAGCAGCTTAGTGGGCGGTGGAAGAGTTGGCTACACCTTC	CASSLVGGGRVGYTF
few	TRBD1	TRBV3-1	TRBJ2-1	TGTGCCAGCAGCCAAGGCAGGGGGTTTACCCTAAGCTCCTACAATGAGCAGTTCTTC	CASSQGRGFTLSSYNEQFF
few	.	TRBV2	TRBJ2-7	TGTGCCAGCAGCGACGGCTACGAGCAGTACTTC	CASSDGYEQYF
.	.	TRBV4-1	TRBJ1-5	TGCGCCAGCAGCCAAGACTTGGGGGCCCGGCAGCCCCAGCATTTT	CASSQDLGARQPQHF
many	.	TRBV30	TRBJ2-2	TGTGCCTGGAGTGTAATAAGTCAGCTGGAGCTGTTTTTT	CAWSVISQLELFF
.	.	TRBV6-2/TRBV6-3	TRBJ2-1	TGTGCCAGCAGTTACTCGAAAAGCGGCCGCTCCTACAATGAGCAGTTCTTC	CASSYSKSGRSYNEQFF
many	.	TRBV7-8	TRBJ2-3	TGTGCCAGCAGCTTGTGGGATGGAGCAGATACGCAGTATTTT	CASSLWDGADTQYF
many	TRBD2	TRBV20-1	TRBJ2-7	TGCAGTGCTAGACAACGGACTAGCGGGAGGTCGTTCCTCGAGCAGTACTTC	CSARQRTSGRSFLEQYF
.	.	TRBV5-8	TRBJ1-3	TGTGCCAGCAGCTTCTCCGGTCCGGCGGACACCATATATTTT	CASSFSGPADTIYF
many	TRBD2	TRBV10-3	TRBJ2-1	TGTGCCATCAGTTCACTCGCGGTGCCTAGCGGGGGTGGTGAGCAGTTCTTC	CAISSLAVPSGGGEQFF
.	.	TRBV7-2	TRBJ1-1	TGTGCCAGCAGCTCCCAGGGGTGGGCTGAAGCTTTCTTT	CASSSQGWAEAFF
many	.	TRBV12-3/TRBV12-4	TRBJ1-1	TGTGCCAGCAGGTCGAACACTGAAGCTTTCTTT	CASRSNTEAFF
.	.	TRBV4-1	TRBJ1-2	TGCGCCAGCAGCGCCCCCGGACGAGCTAACTATGGCTACACCTTC	CASSAPGRANYGYTF
many	.	TRBV4-1	TRBJ1-2	TGCGCCAGCAGCCAAGTCTACCGGGACTCTAACTATGGCTACACCTTC	CASSQVYRDSNYGYTF
few	.	TRBV11-1	TRBJ2-7	TGTGCCAGCAGCTTAGCGCGGCAGAGCGAGCAGTACTTC	CASSLARQSEQYF
many	.	TRBV4-2	TRBJ2-3	TGTGCCAGCAGCCAAGAGCCCCGAGATACGCAGTATTTT	CASSQEPRDTQYF
.	.	TRBV7-9	TRBJ2-2	TGTGCCAGCAGCTTAGTCGGGACGCTGAACACCGGGGAGCTGTTTTTT	CASSLVGTLNTGELFF
many	.	TRBV10-3	TRBJ2-5	TGTGCCATCAGTGAGTCTACTTTTCGGACCCAGTACTTC	CAISESTFRTQYF
many	.	TRBV27	TRBJ1-5	TGTGCCAGCAGTTTAATCGGGAAGCCCCAGCATTTT	CASSLIGKPQHF
.	.	TRBV5-8	TRBJ1-2	TGTGCCAGCAGCTTTAGCAGTAACTATGGCTACACCTTC	CASSFSSNYGYTF
many	TRBD1	TRBV28	TRBJ1-1	TGTGCCAGCAGTCTCCGATACAGGGGCACTGAAGCTTTCTTT	CASSLRYRGTEAFF
.	TRBD1	TRBV27	TRBJ1-6	TGTGCCAGCAGCCGACAGGGACATCCTAATTCACCCCTCCACTTT	CASSRQGHPNSPLHF
.	TRBD1	TRBV29-1	TRBJ2-7	TGCAGCGCTGCGGTAGGGGGCGGCTACGAGCAGTACTTC	CSAAVGGGYEQYF
.	TRBD1	TRBV3-1	TRBJ2-3	TGTGCCAGCAGCCATGAATCTGGGACAGGACTGGCGCAGTATTTT	CASSHESGTGLAQYF
many	TRBD1	TRBV18	TRBJ1-1	TGTGCCAGCTCACGAGATCTGAACAGGGGCACTGAAGCTTTCTTT	CASSRDLNRGTEAFF
few	TRBD2	TRBV10-2	TRBJ2-1	TGCGCCAGCAGTGGGACTAGCGACTCCTACAATGAGCAGTTCTTC	CASSGTSDSYNEQFF
.	.	TRBV7-2	TRBJ2-4	TGTGCCAGCAGCTTAGACGGGAGGACAGACAAAAACATTCAGTACTTC	CASSLDGRTDKNIQYF
many	.	TRBV25-1	TRBJ2-3	TGTGCCAGCAGTGAAGTATGGACAGATACGCAGTATTTT	CASSEVWTDTQYF
.	TRBD1	TRBV19	TRBJ1-1	TGTGCCAGTAGTGCCCGCGGGACAGGGGTCCCTGAAGCTTTCTTT	CASSARGTGVPEAFF
few	TRBD1	TRBV5-5	TRBJ2-3	TGTGCCAGCAGCCTCGGACAGGCCCTGGATACGCAGTATTTT	CASSLGQALDTQYF
many	TRBD1	TRBV2	TRBJ2-3	TGTGCCAGCAGTGGGGGACAGCGGAACACAGATACGCAGTATTTT	CASSGGQRNTDTQYF
few	.	TRBV2	TRBJ1-6	TGTGCCAGCAGTGTTCAGCTTCGGAATTCACCCCTCCACTTT	CASSVQLRNSPLHF
many	.	TRBV5-1	TRBJ2-3	TGCGCCTGCGCGAGGAGGGAGGCAGATACGCAGTATTTT	CACARREADTQYF
few	.	TRBV2	TRBJ2-3	TGTGCCAGCAGCAGGCAATCGGATACGCAGTATTTT	CASSRQSDTQYF
many	.	TRBV7-9	TRBJ1-5	TGTGCCAGCAGCTTACTGGACCAGCCCCAGCATTTT	CASSLLDQPQHF
few	.	TRBV7-3	TRBJ2-2	TGTGCCAGCAGCTTAGGCACCGGGGAGCTGTTTTTT	CASSLGTGELFF
.	.	TRBV7-2	TRBJ2-3	TGTGCCAGCAGCTTAGCGGGAGGCACAGATACGCAGTATTTT	CASSLAGGTDTQYF
.	.	TRBV7-2	TRBJ1-3	TGTGCCAGCAGCTCAGACAGACACGCTGGAAACACCATATATTTT	CASSSDRHAGNTIYF
few	TRBD2	TRBV7-2	TRBJ2-1	TGTGCCAGCAGAAATCGGGCAGCGGGGGGCTGGAATGAGCAGTTCTTC	CASRNRAAGGWNEQFF
few	.	TRBV7-2	TRBJ2-3	TGTGCCAGCAGCCGGGGTCTGGGCCCCAGCACAGATACGCAGTATTTT	CASSRGLGPSTDTQYF
few	.	TRBV7-8	TRBJ2-3	TGTGCCAGCAGCACCGGGACTTACCCATATACGCAGTATTTT	CASSTGTYPYTQYF
few	.	TRBV5-4	TRBJ1-2	TGTGCCAGCAGCTTGGCGACACTCTATGGCTACACCTTC	CASSLATLYGYTF